These 32 T cell receptor beta chains were sequenced from one sample in a study of blood T cell repertoires in COVID-19. Produced via immunoSEQ multiplex PCR; TCRdb's table is partial and in-frame only. Of about 150,000 clones listed, 79% are singletons. The sequencing input was peripheral blood. All receptors derive from a man in his forties or fifties with active or convalescent COVID-19.

The chain combines TRBV9 with TRBJ2-4; D remains ambiguous. This CDR3 is 14 amino acids long. Trimming stripped 4 bases from V and 6 bases from J, with 14 bases between. The germline gives CDR1 SGDLS, CDR2 YYNGEE. The DNA for the CDR3 is TGTGCCAGCAGCCAGTCTGAGCGTCCAAACATTCAGTACTTC. Protein product: CASSQSERPNIQYF.

The chain recombines TRBV9 with TRBJ1-1; TRBD1 agrees at 9 bases. CDR3 size: 13 residues. V shed 3 bases, J shed 8 bases, and the junction held 5 bases outside the gene matches. From germline, CDR1 is SGDLS and CDR2 YYNGEE. The CDR3 reads CASSARQGVEAFF. The CDR3 DNA follows: TGTGCCAGCAGCGCCCGACAGGGGGTCGAAGCTTTCTTT. Complete variable domain (other parts from reference TRBV9 and TRBJ1-1): DSGVTQTPKHLITATGQRVTLRCSPRSGDLSVYWYQQSLDQGLQFLIQYYNGEERAKGNILERFSAQQFPDLHSELNLSSLELGDSALYFCASSARQGVEAFFGQGTRLTVV.

In DNA form, the CDR3 reads TGTGCCAGCAGTTTTTGGACAGGGACCGACTCTGGAAACACCATATATTTT. Its translation: CASSFWTGTDSGNTIYF. The V call is TRBV28, the J call TRBJ1-3; 8 positions agree with TRBD1. Trimming removed 3 bases from V and 0 bases from J; junction bases left unmatched: 7. CDR1 is MDHEN and CDR2 is SYDVKM in the germline V gene. The CDR3 is made up of 17 amino acids.

The V call is TRBV28, the J call TRBJ2-3; 8 nucleotides line up with TRBD1. The trim removed 6 bases at V and 3 bases at J, leaving 14 bases unmatched. The V gene's germline CDR1 is MDHEN and CDR2 SYDVKM. CDR3 length: 17 amino acids. The CDR3 reads CASSRPTAGGATDTQYF. In DNA, the CDR3 is TGTGCCAGCAGCCGCCCCACAGCAGGGGGCGCAACAGATACGCAGTATTTT.

The J gene is TRBJ2-7, the V gene TRBV27, with D maybe TRBD2 (5 bases). The CDR3 sequence is 15 residues long. Between the trimmed V and J ends, which lost 6 bases and 9 bases, there was a span of 24 bases. The germline gives CDR1 MNHEY, CDR2 SMNVEV (reference sequence). The CDR3 loop is CASRPLGDLGGGQYF. CDR3 coding DNA: TGTGCCAGCAGACCCCTTGGGGATTTAGGCGGAGGGCAGTACTTC.

The chain links TRBV28 to TRBJ2-5, with 9 bases lining up with TRBD2. Losses at the gene ends were 6 bases for V and 5 bases for J; bases not matched to a gene: 7. The V gene's germline CDR1 is MDHEN and CDR2 SYDVKM. This CDR3 is built from 14 residues. CDR3 DNA sequence: TGTGCCAGCAGATTAGCGGGAGCAAGGGAGACCCAGTACTTC. Its protein is CASRLAGARETQYF.

This rearrangement joins TRBV5-1 to TRBJ2-7; perhaps TRBD2 as D (6 bases). Germline V gene lookup returns CDR1 SGHRS and CDR2 YFSETQ. Trimming took 0 bases from V and 0 from J, leaving 13 bases between them. CDR3 size: 16 residues. The CDR3 reads CASSLGPSEASYEQYF. In nucleotides, the CDR3 is TGCGCCAGCAGCTTGGGCCCTAGCGAGGCCTCCTACGAGCAGTACTTC.

V is TRBV5-1 and J is TRBJ2-5; 10 positions match TRBD1. With V trimmed by 7 bases and J by 2 bases, 2 bases remained unmatched. CDR1 is SGHRS and CDR2 is YFSETQ in the germline V gene. This CDR3 has 13 residues. CDR3 region: CASQGQGQETQYF. CDR3 bases: TGCGCCAGCCAGGGACAGGGGCAAGAGACCCAGTACTTC.

The gene calls are TRBV6-1 and TRBJ2-7; weak D call: TRBD2 (6 bases). CDR3 size: 14 residues. The V gene's germline CDR1 is MNHNS and CDR2 SASEGT. Deletions cut 5 bases from V and 9 bases from J, with 20 bases between. The CDR3 here is CASSYSGTNGGQYF. The CDR3 region has the DNA TGTGCCAGCAGTTATTCCGGGACGAACGGGGGGCAGTACTTC.

The chain couples TRBV20-1 to TRBJ1-6; tentatively, D is TRBD1 (6 bases). CDR1 DFQATT and CDR2 SNEGSKA come from the germline V gene (reference sequence). V was trimmed by 3 bases and J by 10 bases, leaving 13 bases between them. The CDR3 runs to 13 residues. Written as DNA, the CDR3 is TGCAGTGCTAGTGGCAGGGGAGAATCACCCCTCCACTTT. Its translation is CSASGRGESPLHF.

This clone appeared once. The V and J genes are TRBV5-1 and TRBJ2-6; tentative D call: TRBD2 (6 bases). CDR1 and CDR2 from the germline V gene are SGHRS and YFSETQ. The CDR3 consists of 17 residues. Trimming took 2 bases from V and 0 from J, leaving 12 bases between them. The CDR3, as DNA: TGCGCCAGCAGCTTCTCCCTGGGAGGCTCTGGGGCCAACGTCCTGACTTTC. This codes for CASSFSLGGSGANVLTF.

In nucleotides, the CDR3 is TGTGCCAGCAGCCCGGGACAGTCTGAAGCTTTCTTT. It translates to CASSPGQSEAFF. V usage is TRBV7-8 and J usage is TRBJ1-1; 7 nucleotides match TRBD1. The CDR3 is 12 residues long. CDR1 is SGHVS and CDR2 is FQNEAQ in the germline V gene. J gave up 6 bases and V 5 bases, and 3 bases lay outside the gene matches.

V and J are TRBV7-3 and TRBJ2-1; D gene unclear. V was trimmed by 5 bases and J by 3 bases, leaving 11 bases between them. Germline V gene lookup returns CDR1 SGHTA and CDR2 FQGTGA. The CDR3 runs to 14 residues. CDR3 residues: CASSAGSGYNEQFF. The CDR3 coding sequence is TGTGCCAGCAGCGCCGGATCGGGCTACAATGAGCAGTTCTTC.

This chain links TRBV3-1 (or the pseudogene TRBV3-2) with TRBJ2-5, with D hard to call. CDR3 length: 15 amino acids. V shed 2 bases and J shed 0 bases, with 10 bases lying between them. Germline CDR1 is LGHDT and CDR2 is YNNKEL (reference sequence). The CDR3 loop reads CASSQSKAYQETQYF. The CDR3 region has the DNA TGTGCCAGCAGCCAATCGAAAGCCTACCAAGAGACCCAGTACTTC.

J is TRBJ1-1 and V is TRBV6-4; possible D gene TRBD1, 6 bases. Germline CDR1 is MRHNA and CDR2 is SNTAGT. This CDR3 region has 16 residues. Between the trimmed V and J ends, which lost 4 bases and 6 bases, there was a span of 21 bases. CDR3 DNA sequence: TGTGCCAGCAGTGCGTCGCCAGGGGTAGGGAATGCTGAAGCTTTCTTT. Its translation: CASSASPGVGNAEAFF.

The gene calls are TRBV28 and TRBJ2-5; TRBD2 aligns across 14 bases. The V gene's germline CDR1 is MDHEN and CDR2 SYDVKM. This CDR3 region has 17 residues. V shed 4 bases, J shed 2 bases, and the junction held 6 bases outside the gene matches. CDR3 residues: CASSSPTSGRVQETQYF. For the CDR3, the DNA is TGTGCCAGCAGTTCCCCGACTAGCGGGAGGGTACAAGAGACCCAGTACTTC.

This clone was picked up many times. The V call is TRBV7-2, the J call TRBJ1-2; D remains unclear. Germline CDR1 SGHTA, CDR2 FQGNSA. CDR3 length: 12 residues. Trimming took 1 base from V and 4 from J, leaving 4 bases between them. CDR3: CASSLGGYGYTF. The CDR3 DNA is TGTGCCAGCAGCTTAGGAGGCTATGGCTACACCTTC.

This clone was recorded once. The V gene is TRBV6-6, the J gene TRBJ2-7; 9 bases agree with TRBD1. Germline V lookup: CDR1 MNHNY, CDR2 SVGAGI (reference sequence). J lost 3 bases, V lost 8 bases, and 8 bases had no gene match. The length of the CDR3 is 14 residues. DNA of the CDR3: TGTGCCAGCGGAGCGACAGGGGGAAGCTACGAGCAGTACTTC. It yields the protein CASGATGGSYEQYF.

This clone occurred once. Germline is not matched at one junction end, which may reflect a read error. The V and J genes are TRBV29-1 and TRBJ2-1; 10 positions agree with TRBD2. Germline values: CDR1 SQVTM, CDR2 ANQGSEA. This CDR3 has 17 amino acids. The CDR3 here is CNVEDTGTSETYNEQFF. The CDR3 nucleotides are TGCAACGTTGAAGATACAGGGACTAGCGAAACCTACAATGAGCAGTTCTTC.

The chain recombines TRBV11-2 with TRBJ2-5; D gene ambiguous. Per germline, CDR1 SGHAT and CDR2 FQNNGV. There are 14 residues in the CDR3. Between the trimmed V and J ends, which lost 2 bases and 5 bases, there was a span of 12 bases. CDR3 protein: CASSLKRFQETQYF. DNA for the CDR3: TGTGCCAGCAGCTTAAAGAGGTTCCAGGAGACCCAGTACTTC.

The DNA for the CDR3 is TGTGCCATCAGTGAGTTGGGACAGGGTGGCACTGAAGCTTTCTTT. It is translated as CAISELGQGGTEAFF. V gene TRBV10-3 combines with J gene TRBJ1-1, with 9 nucleotides matching TRBD1. Germline-derived CDR1 and CDR2 are ENHRY and SYGVKD. This CDR3 region has 15 residues. Trimming at V came to 1 base and at J to 4 bases, leaving 4 bases not matched to a gene.

The genes are TRBV11-2 and TRBJ2-1; TRBD1 is a possible D gene (6 bases). The CDR3 is 15 amino acids. Per the germline V gene, CDR1 is SGHAT and CDR2 is FQNNGV. Trimming pared 5 bases from V and 9 bases from J, leaving 20 bases between. For the CDR3, the DNA is TGTGCCAGCAGCGTTCTAAGGGGGAATAGTGTTGAGCAGTTCTTC. As protein: CASSVLRGNSVEQFF. Supplemented by reference TRBV11-2 and TRBJ2-1, the full variable domain reads EAGVAQSPRYKIIEKRQSVAFWCNPISGHATLYWYQQILGQGPKLLIQFQNNGVVDDSQLPKDRFSAERLKGVDSTLKIQPAKLEDSAVYLCASSVLRGNSVEQFFGPGTRLTVL.

The gene calls are TRBV9 and TRBJ1-3, with no clear D. The CDR3 covers 15 residues. Trimming took 3 bases from V and 3 from J, leaving 13 bases between them. CDR1 and CDR2 (germline): SGDLS, YYNGEE. The CDR3 protein is CASSGLLLDGNTIYF. The CDR3, as DNA: TGTGCCAGCAGCGGGCTCCTTCTTGATGGAAACACCATATATTTT.

This clone has only a few counts. This same CDR3 is encoded by further DNA sequences in the sample. V is TRBV5-1 and J is TRBJ1-1; 8 bases are a match to TRBD1. Germline CDR1 and CDR2: SGHRS and YFSETQ. This CDR3 region has 13 residues. The ends lost 2 bases at V and 4 bases at J; junction bases unmatched: 1. The CDR3 DNA is TGCGCCAGCAGCTTAACAGGGGGCACTGAAGCTTTCTTT. Translating gives CASSLTGGTEAFF.

The V and J genes are TRBV7-3 and TRBJ2-3; TRBD2 might be the D (6 bases). This CDR3 spans 15 amino acids. Trimming cost V 3 bases and J 2 bases, with 12 bases left between them. Germline V gene lookup returns CDR1 SGHTA and CDR2 FQGTGA. The CDR3 here is CASSLGLSFTDTQYF. The CDR3 nucleotides read TGTGCCAGCAGCTTGGGACTTTCCTTCACAGATACGCAGTATTTT.

The rearrangement links TRBV27 to TRBJ2-3; 8 positions match TRBD2. The CDR3 has 14 amino acids. V lost 11 bases and J lost 1; bases outside the gene matches: 8. Germline V gene data show CDR1 as MNHEY and CDR2 as SMNVEV (reference sequence). CDR3 region: CARQREGGTDTQYF. CDR3 in DNA: TGTGCCCGCCAACGGGAGGGTGGCACAGATACGCAGTATTTT.

CDR3 amino acids: CASSSRLAATMAPETQYF. CDR3 coding DNA: TGTGCCAGCAGTTCCCGACTAGCGGCCACTATGGCCCCGGAGACCCAGTACTTC. The chain is built from TRBV27 and TRBJ2-5, with 9 nucleotides matching TRBD2. With V trimmed by 4 bases and J by 5 bases, 17 bases remained unmatched. CDR1 and CDR2 (germline): MNHEY, SMNVEV (reference sequence). CDR3 size: 18 residues.

This chain connects TRBV30 to TRBJ1-5, with 11 bases lining up with TRBD1. The CDR3 is 15 residues long. V shed 7 bases, J shed 7 bases, and the junction held 12 bases outside the gene matches. CDR1 and CDR2 from the germline V gene are GTSNPN and SVGIG (reference sequence). The CDR3 region is CALSLRDRGRQPQHF. CDR3 nucleotide sequence: TGTGCCTTATCACTCCGGGACAGGGGGAGACAGCCCCAGCATTTT.

V usage is TRBV9 and J usage is TRBJ2-3; tentatively, D is TRBD2 (6 bases). V dropped 4 bases and J dropped 1 base, with 16 bases sitting between them. This CDR3 is 16 amino acids long. The germline V gene encodes CDR1 SGDLS and CDR2 YYNGEE. This CDR3 reads CASSPETASGTDTQYF. CDR3 bases: TGTGCCAGCAGCCCCGAGACGGCTAGCGGCACAGATACGCAGTATTTT. Full variable domain (missing parts from reference TRBV9 and TRBJ2-3): DSGVTQTPKHLITATGQRVTLRCSPRSGDLSVYWYQQSLDQGLQFLIQYYNGEERAKGNILERFSAQQFPDLHSELNLSSLELGDSALYFCASSPETASGTDTQYFGPGTRLTVL.

The chain combines TRBV19 with TRBJ2-1; D unclear. V was cut by 3 bases and J by 3 bases, with 6 bases left in between. The CDR3 has 13 amino acids. Germline V gene data show CDR1 as LNHDA and CDR2 as SQIVND (reference sequence). The CDR3 reads CASSIQIYNEQFF. In nucleotides, the CDR3 is TGTGCCAGTAGTATCCAGATCTACAATGAGCAGTTCTTC. The complete variable domain, with remaining parts taken from reference TRBV19 and TRBJ2-1, reads DGGITQSPKYLFRKEGQNVTLSCEQNLNHDAMYWYRQDPGQGLRLIYYSQIVNDFQKGDIAEGYSVSREKKESFPLTVTSAQKNPTAFYLCASSIQIYNEQFFGPGTRLTVL.

The J gene is TRBJ1-1, the V gene TRBV28, with TRBD1 identical over 9 bases. The ends lost 3 bases at V and 3 bases at J; junction bases unmatched: 8. The CDR3 covers 16 residues. Looked up from germline, CDR1 is MDHEN and CDR2 is SYDVKM. This chain's CDR3 is CASSLPGQGRDTEAFF. The CDR3 region has the DNA TGTGCCAGCAGTTTGCCGGGACAGGGAAGGGACACTGAAGCTTTCTTT.

The CDR3 sequence: CASSDPGTSAKNIQYF. The CDR3 nucleotides are TGTGCCAGCAGCGATCCCGGGACTAGCGCCAAAAACATTCAGTACTTC. V is TRBV5-4 and J is TRBJ2-4; 9 nucleotides line up with TRBD2. In germline, CDR1 is SGHNT, CDR2 YYREEE (reference sequence). The CDR3 spans 16 residues. V lost 4 bases, J lost 1 base, and 6 bases stayed unmatched. The full variable domain, its missing parts supplied by reference TRBV5-4 and TRBJ2-4, is ETGVTQSPTHLIKTRGQQVTLRCSSQSGHNTVSWYQQALGQGPQFIFQYYREEENGRGNFPPRFSGLQFPNYSSELNVNALELDDSALYLCASSDPGTSAKNIQYFGAGTRLSVL.